This T cell receptor beta chain was found in a study of T cells in localized non-small cell lung cancer. The study, taken as a whole, reports: Higher adjacent-lung clonality was associated with shorter survival. Appearance in adjacent lung was seen for a median roughly 56 of the top 100 tumor clones. Multi-region tumor sequencing was not done, so intratumor heterogeneity could not be excluded. The greatest T cell clonality was found in uninvolved adjacent lung (higher than in tumor).

Produced via immunoSEQ multiplex PCR; TCRdb's table is partial and in-frame only. The profile covers nearly 35,000 clones, with 88% appearing a single time and around 4% taken by the ten largest. With respect to this clone: No antigen is known for it.

This clonotype originated in a woman aged 40-69 years with stage I lung adenocarcinoma. Sequencing was performed on peripheral blood, taken before any cancer treatment.

Here the CDR3 reads CAISDEGRDEQFF. The CDR3 region has the DNA TGTGCCATCAGTGATGAGGGGAGGGATGAGCAGTTCTTC. V gene TRBV10-3 combines with J gene TRBJ2-1, with 7 bases lining up with TRBD2. The germline V gene encodes CDR1 ENHRY and CDR2 SYGVKD. CDR3 length: 13 residues. J gave up 8 bases and V 3 bases, and 4 bases lay outside the gene matches.